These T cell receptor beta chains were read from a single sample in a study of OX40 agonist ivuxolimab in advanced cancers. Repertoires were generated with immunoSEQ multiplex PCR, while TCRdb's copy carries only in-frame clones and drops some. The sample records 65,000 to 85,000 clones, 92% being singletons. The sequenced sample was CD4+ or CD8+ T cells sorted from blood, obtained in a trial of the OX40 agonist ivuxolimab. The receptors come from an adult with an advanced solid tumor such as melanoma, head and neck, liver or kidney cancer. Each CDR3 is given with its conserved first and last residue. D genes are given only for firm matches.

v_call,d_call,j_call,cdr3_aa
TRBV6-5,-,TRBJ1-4,CASRSQGLEKLFF
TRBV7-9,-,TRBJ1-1,CASSVDGNTEAFF
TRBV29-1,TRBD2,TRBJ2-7,CSVEVGGIPYEQYF
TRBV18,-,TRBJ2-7,CASSLADRPYEQYF
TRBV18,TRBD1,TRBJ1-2,CASSPPNRGLYGYTF
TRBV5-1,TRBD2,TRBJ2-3,CASSLGLAGSTDTQYF
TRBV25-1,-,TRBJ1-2,CASRSGTNTKGYTF
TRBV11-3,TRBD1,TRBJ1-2,CASSLRATGDGYTF
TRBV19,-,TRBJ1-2,CASSIGGFDYGYTF
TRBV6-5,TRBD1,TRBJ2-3,CASSKGQGPTDTQYF
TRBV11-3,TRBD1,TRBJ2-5,CASSRGQGQETQYF
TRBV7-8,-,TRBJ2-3,CASSLVALGDTQYF
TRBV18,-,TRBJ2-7,CASSQGVDSYEQYF
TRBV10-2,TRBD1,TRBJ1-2,CASSEGQGGGYTF
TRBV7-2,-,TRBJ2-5,CASSLGQPKTQGTQYF
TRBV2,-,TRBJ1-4,CASSLDRATNEKLFF
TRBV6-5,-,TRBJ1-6,CASTNNPQPGSPLHF